The T cell receptor beta chain under discussion was sequenced for a study of OX40 agonist ivuxolimab in advanced cancers. Study background: Six ivuxolimab dose levels, 0.01 to 10 mg/kg, were given intravenously every 2 weeks. General study findings and limits: On average, a greater number of expanded clones characterised CD8+ T cells relative to CD4+.

Profiling relied on immunoSEQ multiplex PCR, and the TCRdb table lists in-frame clones only, not all of them. This table has tens of thousands of clones, over 70% appearing once. As concerns this clone: Its antigen is still unknown.

The length of the CDR3 is 15 residues. The J segment lost 3 bases and the V segment lost 2 bases, leaving 0 bases of the junction unmatched. The rearrangement joins TRBV23-1 to TRBJ2-7; 14 bases fit TRBD2. TRBV23-1 falls under the ORF class, with uncertain function. The sequenced sample was CD4+ or CD8+ T cells sorted from blood, obtained in a trial of the OX40 agonist ivuxolimab. The clonotype was recovered from an adult with an advanced solid tumor such as melanoma, head and neck, liver or kidney cancer. The CDR3 sequence is CASSQGTSGSYEQYF. The CDR3 DNA follows: TGCGCCAGCAGTCAAGGGACTAGCGGGAGCTACGAGCAGTACTTC.